Shown below are 22 T cell receptor beta chains from a single sample sequenced in a study of T cells in Graves' hyperthyroidism and ophthalmopathy. TCR beta CDR3 sequences were amplified from RNA transcripts. The primer set for the first-round RT-PCR of the TCR CDR3 was HTBI. TCRdb processed the multiplex PCR reads anew with MiXCR; each CDR3 protein has one entry. The sample holds about 480,000 distinct CDR3 sequences, around 22% seen once. The sample was blood. The origin of the receptors is a young woman with Graves' ophthalmopathy.

This clonotype has at least ten counts. V is TRBV6-5 and J is TRBJ2-5; tentative D call: TRBD1 (5 bases). CDR3 length equals 13 residues. V lost 6 bases to trimming and J lost 7 bases, with 15 bases between them. Germline V gene lookup returns CDR1 MNHEY and CDR2 SVGAGI. The CDR3 loop is CASSLRGSGTQYF. The DNA of the CDR3 is TGTGCCAGCAGCTTAAGGGGAAGTGGGACCCAGTACTTC.

This clonotype has only a few counts. The gene calls are TRBV6-1 and TRBJ1-4, with 10 bases matching TRBD1. This CDR3 is built from 15 residues. Trimming took 6 bases from V and 5 from J; bases not matched to a gene: 6. The germline V gene encodes CDR1 MNHNS and CDR2 SASEGT. CDR3 sequence reads: CASSGTGDRNEKLFF. In nucleotides, the CDR3 is TGTGCCAGCAGCGGGACAGGGGACAGGAATGAAAAACTGTTTTTT.

This clonotype has a count of ten or more. The chain recombines TRBV12-3 or TRBV12-4 with TRBJ1-6; possible D gene TRBD1, 6 bases. There are 13 residues in the CDR3. V was cut by 4 bases and J by 11 bases, with 12 bases left in between. CDR3 sequence: CASSSTGGAPLHF. For the CDR3, the DNA is TGTGCCAGCAGTTCGACAGGAGGGGCACCCCTCCACTTT.

This clonotype was counted between two and nine times. The chain couples TRBV11-2 to TRBJ2-1; 10 nucleotides agree with TRBD1. The CDR3 extends over 15 amino acids. V was pared by 1 base and J by 7 bases, with 4 bases of the junction left unmatched. Germline CDR1 is SGHAT and CDR2 is FQNNGV. The CDR3 DNA is TGTGCCAGCAGCTTAGGGGGACAGGGGAGGAATGAGCAGTTCTTC. It encodes CASSLGGQGRNEQFF. Supplemented by reference TRBV11-2 and TRBJ2-1, the full variable domain reads EAGVAQSPRYKIIEKRQSVAFWCNPISGHATLYWYQQILGQGPKLLIQFQNNGVVDDSQLPKDRFSAERLKGVDSTLKIQPAKLEDSAVYLCASSLGGQGRNEQFFGPGTRLTVL.

This chain links TRBV19 with TRBJ2-5; 7 bases agree with TRBD2. The CDR3 runs 16 residues. The junction had 9 bases not matched to a gene; V was cut back by 3 bases and J by 2 bases. CDR1 is LNHDA, CDR2 SQIVND, per germline (reference sequence). This chain's CDR3 is CASSIGGSNVQETQYF. The CDR3 nucleotides read TGTGCCAGTAGTATCGGGGGGAGCAACGTTCAAGAGACCCAGTACTTC.

This clonotype has ten or more counts. This chain connects TRBV20-1 to TRBJ1-2; 8 bases line up with TRBD1. The V segment lost 3 bases and the J segment 4 bases; nucleotides outside the gene matches: 7. The V gene's germline CDR1 is DFQATT and CDR2 SNEGSKA (reference sequence). This CDR3 spans 14 amino acids. The CDR3, as DNA: TGCAGTGCTAGCAATACAGACAGGGGCTATGGCTACACCTTC. Amino acids: CSASNTDRGYGYTF.

The V call is TRBV12-3 or TRBV12-4, the J call TRBJ1-1; tentatively, D is TRBD1 (6 bases). V shed 3 bases and J shed 0 bases, with 17 bases lying between them. This CDR3 region has 17 residues. CDR3 in amino acids: CASSFAPGTHMNTEAFF. The CDR3, as DNA: TGTGCCAGCAGTTTCGCCCCCGGGACACACATGAACACTGAAGCTTTCTTT.

This clonotype came up many times. The chain carries TRBV28 and TRBJ1-1; D is possibly TRBD1 (6 bases). The CDR3 has 14 residues. CDR1 is MDHEN, CDR2 SYDVKM, per germline. V was clipped by 7 bases and J by 0 bases, with 12 bases between them. The CDR3 nucleotides read TGTGCCAGCACTCGGGACACCATGAACACTGAAGCTTTCTTT. Translation: CASTRDTMNTEAFF.

This clonotype was seen ten or more times. The rearrangement uses TRBV12-3 or TRBV12-4 and TRBJ1-2; no firm D call. The CDR3 is 13 amino acids. V lost 3 bases to trimming and J lost 4 bases, with 9 bases between them. This chain's CDR3 is CASSFGVIYGYTF. DNA for the CDR3: TGTGCCAGCAGTTTTGGGGTCATCTATGGCTACACCTTC.

This clonotype appeared many times. V is TRBV10-3 and J is TRBJ1-5; possible D gene TRBD1, 5 bases. Trimming left V 3 bases short and J 6 bases short, with 9 bases between. Germline lookup yields CDR1 ENHRY and CDR2 SYGVKD. CDR3 length: 13 residues. This chain's CDR3 is CAISDRDAQPQHF. The CDR3 region has the DNA TGTGCCATCAGTGACAGGGATGCTCAGCCCCAGCATTTT.

This sequence joins TRBV10-3 and TRBJ1-5; unclear D gene. Deletions cut 4 bases from V and 3 bases from J, with 10 bases between. Germline CDR1 reads ENHRY; CDR2 reads SYGVKD. The length of the CDR3 is 14 residues. CDR3 sequence: CAISGGENNQPQHF. CDR3 bases: TGTGCCATCAGTGGGGGAGAGAACAATCAGCCCCAGCATTTT.

This clonotype was seen many times. The chain combines TRBV7-3 with TRBJ1-1; D ambiguous. Trimming pared 6 bases from V and 1 base from J, leaving 9 bases between. This CDR3 contains 13 residues. CDR1 and CDR2 from the germline V gene are SGHTA and FQGTGA. CDR3 amino acids: CASRSQENTEAFF. In nucleotides, the CDR3 is TGTGCCAGCAGGAGCCAGGAGAACACTGAAGCTTTCTTT.

This chain links TRBV11-2 with TRBJ1-1; 8 bases match TRBD1. CDR1 SGHAT and CDR2 FQNNGV come from the germline V gene. This CDR3 is built from 17 residues. V lost 4 bases to trimming and J lost 0 bases; unmatched junction nucleotides: 10. The CDR3 DNA reads TGTGCCAGCAGCTCCCCATTAGGACAGGGCCTGAACACTGAAGCTTTCTTT. Translating it yields CASSSPLGQGLNTEAFF.

The CDR3 DNA reads as TGCAGTGCCCCGGACGGCGGCTACACAGATACGCAGTATTTT. Its translation is CSAPDGGYTDTQYF. The gene calls are TRBV20-1 and TRBJ2-3, with D unresolved. The CDR3 has 14 amino acids. In germline, CDR1 is DFQATT, CDR2 SNEGSKA (reference sequence). Deletions cut 6 bases from V and 2 bases from J, with 15 bases between.

Comments on this clonotype: One end of the junction varies from germline; a read error may be responsible. The chain combines TRBV6-2 or TRBV6-3 with TRBJ1-5; possible D gene TRBD1, 6 bases. Germline values: CDR1 MNHEY, CDR2 SVGEGT. This CDR3 has 16 residues. The CDR3 DNA sequence: TGTTCCAGTAGTTACTTAGACAGGAATAGCAATCAGCCCCAGCATTTT. It translates to CSSSYLDRNSNQPQHF.

This clonotype has a handful of counts. The chain carries TRBV28 and TRBJ2-7; 8 bases are a match to TRBD1. The germline gives CDR1 MDHEN, CDR2 SYDVKM. The CDR3 contains 14 residues. V lost 6 bases, J lost 1 base, and 5 bases stayed unmatched. The chain's CDR3 is CASRGTGASYEQYF. CDR3 DNA: TGTGCCAGCAGAGGGACAGGAGCATCCTACGAGCAGTACTTC.

The chain carries TRBV10-3 and TRBJ1-1; D is unresolved. The germline V gene encodes CDR1 ENHRY and CDR2 SYGVKD. The CDR3 loop spans 13 amino acids. V was shortened by 3 bases and J by 4 bases, with 9 bases between the two germline ends. The CDR3 sequence is CAISEVFGTEAFF. The CDR3 bases are TGTGCCATCAGTGAAGTGTTCGGCACTGAAGCTTTCTTT.

This clonotype appeared many times. This rearrangement joins TRBV4-1 to TRBJ2-7; D ambiguous. The length of the CDR3 is 13 residues. Germline V gene sequence: CDR1 MGHRA, CDR2 YSYEKL. V lost 1 base, J lost 0 bases, and 4 bases lay in between. The CDR3 loop reads CASSQVTSYEQYF. DNA of the CDR3: TGCGCCAGCAGCCAAGTGACCTCCTACGAGCAGTACTTC.

This clonotype was observed many times. This CDR3 is CASNSDRDRENQPQHF. Here the CDR3 DNA reads TGTGCCAGCAACTCGGACCGGGACAGGGAAAATCAGCCCCAGCATTTT. The V gene is TRBV6-2 or TRBV6-3, the J gene TRBJ1-5, with 9 bases aligning to TRBD1. This CDR3 comprises 16 residues. Germline loops: CDR1 MNHEY, CDR2 SVGEGT. V was pared by 7 bases and J by 4 bases, with 11 bases of the junction left unmatched.

This clonotype was seen at least ten times. The V and J genes are TRBV20-1 and TRBJ2-7, with 7 bases that match TRBD1. The trim removed 1 base at V and 3 bases at J, leaving 6 bases unmatched. This CDR3 has 14 residues. CDR1 is DFQATT and CDR2 is SNEGSKA in the germline V gene (reference sequence). CDR3 region: CSARGPTGSYEQYF. The CDR3 region has the DNA TGCAGTGCTAGAGGTCCGACAGGGAGCTACGAGCAGTACTTC.

V gene TRBV27 combines with J gene TRBJ1-2, with D perhaps TRBD1 (6 bases). The CDR3 length is 16 residues. The germline gives CDR1 MNHEY, CDR2 SMNVEV (reference sequence). With 3 bases removed from V and 2 bases from J, the gap between germline ends came to 16 bases. In DNA form, the CDR3 reads TGTGCCAGCAGTTTCCTCGGGACAAGGTCGAACTATGGCTACACCTTC. It yields the protein CASSFLGTRSNYGYTF.

The CDR3, as DNA: TGTGCCAGCAGTTTTACGGTGGGGGACCGAGTTTACGAGCAGTACTTC. It codes for CASSFTVGDRVYEQYF. The chain links TRBV28 to TRBJ2-7; D might be TRBD1 or TRBD2, each matching 5 bases. This CDR3 comprises 16 residues. Trimming removed 3 bases at V and 4 bases at J, with 19 bases between. Per the germline V gene, CDR1 is MDHEN and CDR2 is SYDVKM. Based on the CDR3 plus reference TRBV28 and TRBJ2-7, the full variable domain is DVKVTQSSRYLVKRTGEKVFLECVQDMDHENMFWYRQDPGLGLRLIYFSYDVKMKEKGDIPEGYSVSREKKERFSLILESASTNQTSMYLCASSFTVGDRVYEQYFGPGTRLTVT.